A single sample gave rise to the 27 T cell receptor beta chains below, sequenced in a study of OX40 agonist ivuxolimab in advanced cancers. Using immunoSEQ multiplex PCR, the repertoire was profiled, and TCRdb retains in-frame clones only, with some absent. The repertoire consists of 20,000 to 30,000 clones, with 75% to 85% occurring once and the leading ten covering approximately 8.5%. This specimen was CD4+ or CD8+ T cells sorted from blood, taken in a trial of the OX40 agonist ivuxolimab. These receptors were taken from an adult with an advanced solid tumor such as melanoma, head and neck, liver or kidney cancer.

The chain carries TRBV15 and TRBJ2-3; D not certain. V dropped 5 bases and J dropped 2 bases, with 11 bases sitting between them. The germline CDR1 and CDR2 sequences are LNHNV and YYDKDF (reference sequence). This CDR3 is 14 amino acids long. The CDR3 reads CATSAEDHTDTQYF. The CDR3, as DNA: TGTGCCACCAGCGCCGAGGATCACACAGATACGCAGTATTTT.

The CDR3 protein is CASSVSDVYGYTF. The CDR3 region has the DNA TGTGCCAGCAGCGTCTCTGACGTCTATGGCTACACCTTC. J is TRBJ1-2 and V is TRBV7-6; unclear D gene. The V end was cut by 5 bases, the J end by 4 bases, with 11 bases between. Germline CDR1 SGHVS, CDR2 FNYEAQ. The length of the CDR3 is 13 residues.

The CDR3: CASSLHRGSPRPFYGYTF. The CDR3 nucleotides are TGCGCCAGCAGCCTTCACCGGGGCAGTCCCCGGCCTTTCTATGGCTACACCTTC. V gene TRBV4-3 combines with J gene TRBJ1-2, with D possibly matching TRBD1 (5 bases). This CDR3 is built from 18 residues. Germline assignment: CDR1 LGHNA and CDR2 YSLEER. V lost 4 bases to trimming and J lost 4 bases, with 25 bases between them.

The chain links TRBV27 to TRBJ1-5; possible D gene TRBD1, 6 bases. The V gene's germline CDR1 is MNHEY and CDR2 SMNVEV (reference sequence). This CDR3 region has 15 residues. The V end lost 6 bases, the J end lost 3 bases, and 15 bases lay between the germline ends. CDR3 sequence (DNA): TGTGCCAGCAGCCCCACAGGGTTGGACAATCAGCCCCAGCATTTT. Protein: CASSPTGLDNQPQHF.

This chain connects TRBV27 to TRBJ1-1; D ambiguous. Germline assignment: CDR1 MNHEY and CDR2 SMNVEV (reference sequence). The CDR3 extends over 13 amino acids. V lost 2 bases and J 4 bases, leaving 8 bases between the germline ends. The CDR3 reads CASSLAVFTEAFF. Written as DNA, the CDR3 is TGTGCCAGCAGTTTAGCGGTTTTCACTGAAGCTTTCTTT.

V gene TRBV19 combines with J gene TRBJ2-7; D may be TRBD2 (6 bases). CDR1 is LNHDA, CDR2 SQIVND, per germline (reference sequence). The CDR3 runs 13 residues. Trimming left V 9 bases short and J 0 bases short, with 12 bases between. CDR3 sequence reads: CASGGTLSYEQYF. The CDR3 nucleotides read TGTGCCAGCGGGGGTACCCTCTCCTACGAGCAGTACTTC.

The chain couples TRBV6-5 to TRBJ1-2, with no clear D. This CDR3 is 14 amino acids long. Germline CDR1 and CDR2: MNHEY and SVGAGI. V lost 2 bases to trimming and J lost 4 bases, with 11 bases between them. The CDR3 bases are TGTGCCAGCAGTTACGGAGAGGCAGCCTATGGCTACACCTTC. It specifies CASSYGEAAYGYTF.

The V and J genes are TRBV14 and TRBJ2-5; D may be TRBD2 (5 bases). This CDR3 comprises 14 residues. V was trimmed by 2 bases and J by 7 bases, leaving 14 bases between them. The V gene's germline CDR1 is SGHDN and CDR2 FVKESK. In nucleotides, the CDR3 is TGTGCCAGCAGCCAAAATCGAGGGCACCGGACCCAGTACTTC. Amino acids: CASSQNRGHRTQYF.

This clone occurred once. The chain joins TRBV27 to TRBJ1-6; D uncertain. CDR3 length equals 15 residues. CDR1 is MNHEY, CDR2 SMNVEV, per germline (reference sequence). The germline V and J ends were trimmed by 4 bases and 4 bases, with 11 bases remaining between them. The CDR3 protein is CASSSLRGYNSPLHF. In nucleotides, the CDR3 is TGTGCCAGCAGTTCACTCCGGGGATATAATTCACCCCTCCACTTT.

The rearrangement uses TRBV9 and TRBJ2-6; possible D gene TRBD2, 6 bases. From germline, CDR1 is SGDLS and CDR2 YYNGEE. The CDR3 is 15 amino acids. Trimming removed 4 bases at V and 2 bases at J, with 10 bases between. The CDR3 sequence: CASSYGGTGANVLTF. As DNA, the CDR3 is TGTGCCAGCAGCTACGGCGGGACTGGGGCCAACGTCCTGACTTTC.

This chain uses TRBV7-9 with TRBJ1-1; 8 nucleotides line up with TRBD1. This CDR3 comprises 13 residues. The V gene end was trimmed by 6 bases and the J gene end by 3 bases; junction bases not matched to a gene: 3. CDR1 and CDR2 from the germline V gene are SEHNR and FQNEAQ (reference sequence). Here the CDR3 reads CASSLTGDTEAFF. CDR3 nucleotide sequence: TGTGCCAGCAGTTTGACAGGGGACACTGAAGCTTTCTTT.

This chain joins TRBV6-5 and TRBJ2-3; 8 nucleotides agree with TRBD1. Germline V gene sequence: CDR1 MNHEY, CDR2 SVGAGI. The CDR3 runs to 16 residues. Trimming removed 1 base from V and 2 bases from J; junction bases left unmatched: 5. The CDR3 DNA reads TGTGCCAGCAGTTACTACGGACAGGGCCTCACAGATACGCAGTATTTT. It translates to CASSYYGQGLTDTQYF.

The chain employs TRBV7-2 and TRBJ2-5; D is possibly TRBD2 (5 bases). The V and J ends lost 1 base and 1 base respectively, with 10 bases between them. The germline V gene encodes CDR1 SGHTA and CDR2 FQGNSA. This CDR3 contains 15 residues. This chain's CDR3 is CASSLGLRVQETQYF. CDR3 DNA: TGTGCCAGCAGCTTAGGTTTGAGGGTCCAAGAGACCCAGTACTTC.

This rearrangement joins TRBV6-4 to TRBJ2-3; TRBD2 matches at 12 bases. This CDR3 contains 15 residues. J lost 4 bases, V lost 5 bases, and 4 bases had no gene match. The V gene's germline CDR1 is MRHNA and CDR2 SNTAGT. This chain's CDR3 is CASSQTSGGADTQYF. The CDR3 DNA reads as TGTGCCAGCAGTCAGACTAGCGGGGGAGCAGATACGCAGTATTTT.

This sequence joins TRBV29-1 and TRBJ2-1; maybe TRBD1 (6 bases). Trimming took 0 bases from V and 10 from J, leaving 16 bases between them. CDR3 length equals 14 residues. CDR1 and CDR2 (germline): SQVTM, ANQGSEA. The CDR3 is CSVEEEWAGAEQFF. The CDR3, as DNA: TGCAGCGTTGAAGAAGAGTGGGCAGGGGCCGAGCAGTTCTTC.

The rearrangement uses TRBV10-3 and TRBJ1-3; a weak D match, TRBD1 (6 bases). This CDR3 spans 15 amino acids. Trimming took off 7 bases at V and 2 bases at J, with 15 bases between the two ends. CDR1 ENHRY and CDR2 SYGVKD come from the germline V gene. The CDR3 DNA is TGTGCCATCACCATACAGGGATCCCCTGGAAACACCATATATTTT. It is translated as CAITIQGSPGNTIYF.

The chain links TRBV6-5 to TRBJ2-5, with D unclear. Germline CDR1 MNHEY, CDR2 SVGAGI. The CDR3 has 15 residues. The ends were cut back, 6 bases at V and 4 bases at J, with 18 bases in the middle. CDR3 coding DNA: TGTGCCAGCAGACGCCGGGCCCAACATTTAGAGACCCAGTACTTC. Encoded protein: CASRRRAQHLETQYF.

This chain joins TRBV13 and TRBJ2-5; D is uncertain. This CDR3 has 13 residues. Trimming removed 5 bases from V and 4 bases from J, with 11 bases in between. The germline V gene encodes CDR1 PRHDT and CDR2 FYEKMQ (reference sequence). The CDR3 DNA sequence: TGTGCCAGCAGCCCGTACCGGGCAGAGACCCAGTACTTC. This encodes CASSPYRAETQYF.

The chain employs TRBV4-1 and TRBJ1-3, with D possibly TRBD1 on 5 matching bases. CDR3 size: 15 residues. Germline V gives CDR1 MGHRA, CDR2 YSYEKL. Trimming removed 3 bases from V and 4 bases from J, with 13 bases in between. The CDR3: CASSHRGREGNTIYF. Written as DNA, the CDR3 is TGCGCCAGCAGCCACCGTGGCAGGGAAGGAAACACCATATATTTT.

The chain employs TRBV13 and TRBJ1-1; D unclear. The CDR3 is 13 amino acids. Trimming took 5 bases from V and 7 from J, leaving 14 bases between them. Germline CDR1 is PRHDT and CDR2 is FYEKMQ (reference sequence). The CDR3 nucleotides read TGTGCCAGCAGCCCCAGCGCTAAAAGTGAAGCTTTCTTT. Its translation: CASSPSAKSEAFF.

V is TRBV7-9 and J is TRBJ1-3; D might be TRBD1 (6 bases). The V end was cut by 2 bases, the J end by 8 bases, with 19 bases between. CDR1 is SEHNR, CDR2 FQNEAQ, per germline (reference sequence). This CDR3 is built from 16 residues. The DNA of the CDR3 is TGTGCCAGCAGCTTACCCCCCCGACAGGCGGCGGACACCATATATTTT. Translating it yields CASSLPPRQAADTIYF. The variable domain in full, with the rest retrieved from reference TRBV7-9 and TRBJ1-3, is DTGVSQNPRHKITKRGQNVTFRCDPISEHNRLYWYRQTLGQGPEFLTYFQNEAQLEKSRLLSDRFSAERPKGSFSTLEIQRTEQGDSAMYLCASSLPPRQAADTIYFGEGSWLTVV.

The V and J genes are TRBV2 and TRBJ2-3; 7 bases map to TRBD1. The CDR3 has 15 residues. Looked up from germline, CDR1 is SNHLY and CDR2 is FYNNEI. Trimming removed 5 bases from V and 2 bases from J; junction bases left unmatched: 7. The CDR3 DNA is TGTGCCAGCAGTAAACAGGGGCTCTTCACAGATACGCAGTATTTT. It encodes CASSKQGLFTDTQYF.

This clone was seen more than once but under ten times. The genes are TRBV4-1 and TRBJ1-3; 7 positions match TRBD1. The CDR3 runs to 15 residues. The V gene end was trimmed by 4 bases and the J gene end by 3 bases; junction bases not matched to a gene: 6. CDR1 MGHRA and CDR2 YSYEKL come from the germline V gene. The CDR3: CASSPQGGGGNTIYF. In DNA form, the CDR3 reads TGCGCCAGCAGCCCCCAGGGGGGCGGTGGAAACACCATATATTTT.

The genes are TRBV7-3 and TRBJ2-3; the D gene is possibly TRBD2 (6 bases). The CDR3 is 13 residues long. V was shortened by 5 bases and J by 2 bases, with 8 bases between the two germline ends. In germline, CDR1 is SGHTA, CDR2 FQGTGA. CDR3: CASSRTNTDTQYF. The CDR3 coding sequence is TGTGCCAGCAGCAGGACTAACACAGATACGCAGTATTTT.

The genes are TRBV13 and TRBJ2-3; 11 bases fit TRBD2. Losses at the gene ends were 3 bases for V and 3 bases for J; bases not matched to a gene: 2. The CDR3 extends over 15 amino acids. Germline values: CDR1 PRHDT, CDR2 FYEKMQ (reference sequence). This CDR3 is CASSFSGGATDTQYF. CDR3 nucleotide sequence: TGTGCCAGCAGCTTTAGCGGGGGGGCGACAGATACGCAGTATTTT.

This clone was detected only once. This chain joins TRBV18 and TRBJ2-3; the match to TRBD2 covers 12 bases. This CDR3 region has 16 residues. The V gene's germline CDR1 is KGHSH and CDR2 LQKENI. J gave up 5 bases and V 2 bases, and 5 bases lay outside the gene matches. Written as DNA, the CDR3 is TGTGCCAGCTCACCAACTCGGACTAGCGGGGAAGATACGCAGTATTTT. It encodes CASSPTRTSGEDTQYF.

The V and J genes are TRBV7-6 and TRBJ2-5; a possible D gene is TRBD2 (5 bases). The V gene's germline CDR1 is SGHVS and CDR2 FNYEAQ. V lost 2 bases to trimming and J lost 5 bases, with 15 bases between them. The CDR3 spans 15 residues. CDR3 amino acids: CASSLLAQAKETQYF. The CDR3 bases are TGTGCCAGCAGCTTACTAGCTCAAGCAAAGGAGACCCAGTACTTC.